This section outlines one T cell receptor beta chain sequence together with its context. The data were obtained in a study of blood T cell repertoires in COVID-19. Study-level background: Sites across the United States, Italy and Spain contributed samples from acute and convalescent COVID-19. PBMCs, B-cell-depleted T cells, or T cells provided the cDNA or gDNA that made up the material.

Per the original methods: Reference gene primers were amplified, and this amplification served to estimate nucleated cell counts. The protocol was immunoSEQ multiplex PCR, while the TCRdb copy is restricted to in-frame clones and leaves out a portion. The V and J calls and the clone size are those of that table, but D and trimming were determined from the DNA. The sample yields fewer than 35,000 clones, roughly 91% seen once. The CDR3 contains 14 residues. The V gene's germline CDR1 is SGHRS and CDR2 YFSETQ. V lost 4 bases and J lost 0; bases outside the gene matches: 2. Sequencing input: peripheral blood. This sequence was found in a man between 65 and 79 years old with active COVID-19. This sequence joins TRBV5-1 and TRBJ2-5; 8 bases line up with TRBD1. In nucleotides, the CDR3 is TGCGCCAGCAGCGCAGGGGGCTACCAAGAGACCCAGTACTTC. The encoded protein is CASSAGGYQETQYF.